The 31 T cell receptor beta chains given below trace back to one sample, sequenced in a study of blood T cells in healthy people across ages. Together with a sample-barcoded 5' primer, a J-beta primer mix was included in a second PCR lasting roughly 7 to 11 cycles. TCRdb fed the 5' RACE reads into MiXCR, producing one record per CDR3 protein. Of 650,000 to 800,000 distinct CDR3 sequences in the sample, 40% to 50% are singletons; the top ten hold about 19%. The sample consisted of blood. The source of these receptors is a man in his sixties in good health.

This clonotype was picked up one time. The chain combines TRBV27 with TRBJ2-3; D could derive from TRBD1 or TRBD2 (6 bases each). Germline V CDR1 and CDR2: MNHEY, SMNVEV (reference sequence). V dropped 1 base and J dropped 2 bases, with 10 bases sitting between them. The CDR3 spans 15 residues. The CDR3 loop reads CASSLWGANTDTQYF. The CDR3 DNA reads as TGTGCCAGCAGTTTATGGGGGGCTAACACAGATACGCAGTATTTT.

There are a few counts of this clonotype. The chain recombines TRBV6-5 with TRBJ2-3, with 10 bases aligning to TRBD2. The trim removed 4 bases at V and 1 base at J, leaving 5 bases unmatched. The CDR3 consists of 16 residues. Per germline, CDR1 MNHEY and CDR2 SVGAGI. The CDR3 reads CASSSGLAIGTDTQYF. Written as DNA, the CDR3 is TGTGCCAGCAGTTCGGGACTAGCGATAGGCACAGATACGCAGTATTTT.

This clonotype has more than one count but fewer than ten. The CDR3 sequence is CASSQGQQHNSPLHF. CDR3 sequence (DNA): TGTGCCAGCAGTCAGGGACAGCAACATAATTCACCCCTCCACTTT. The rearrangement links TRBV12-3 or TRBV12-4 to TRBJ1-6, with 7 bases that match TRBD1. J gave up 5 bases and V 5 bases, and 6 bases lay outside the gene matches. The CDR3 runs 15 residues.

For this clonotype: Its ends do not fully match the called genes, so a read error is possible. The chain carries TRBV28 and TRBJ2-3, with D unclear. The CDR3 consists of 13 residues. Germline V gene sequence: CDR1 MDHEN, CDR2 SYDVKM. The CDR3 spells CASSFGITDTRYF. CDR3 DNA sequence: TGTGCCAGCAGTTTTGGGATCACAGATACGCGGTATTTT.

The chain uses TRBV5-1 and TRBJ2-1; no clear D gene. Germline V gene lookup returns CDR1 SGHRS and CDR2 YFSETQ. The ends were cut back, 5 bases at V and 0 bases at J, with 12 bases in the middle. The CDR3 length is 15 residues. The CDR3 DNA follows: TGCGCCAGCAGAACTACCGAAAGCTCCTACAATGAGCAGTTCTTC. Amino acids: CASRTTESSYNEQFF.

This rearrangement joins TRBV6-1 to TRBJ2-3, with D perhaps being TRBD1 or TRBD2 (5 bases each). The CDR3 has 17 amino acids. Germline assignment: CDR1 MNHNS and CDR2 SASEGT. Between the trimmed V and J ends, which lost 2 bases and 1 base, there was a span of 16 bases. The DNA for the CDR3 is TGTGCCAGCAGTGAATGGAATGGGGCCGGGGGCACAGATACGCAGTATTTT. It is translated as CASSEWNGAGGTDTQYF.

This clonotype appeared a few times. CDR3 in amino acids: CASSQEGGANYGYTF. The DNA for the CDR3 is TGTGCCAGCAGCCAAGAGGGGGGAGCCAACTATGGCTACACCTTC. The chain has TRBV14 and TRBJ1-2; a weak D match, TRBD1 (5 bases). The CDR3 runs 15 residues. Per the germline V gene, CDR1 is SGHDN and CDR2 is FVKESK. Trimming shortened V by 0 bases and J by 2 bases, and 10 bases separated the two germline ends. The whole variable domain, remainder taken from reference TRBV14 and TRBJ1-2, is EAGVTQFPSHSVIEKGQTVTLRCDPISGHDNLYWYRRVMGKEIKFLLHFVKESKQDESGMPNNRFLAERTGGTYSTLKVQPAELEDSGVYFCASSQEGGANYGYTFGSGTRLTVV.

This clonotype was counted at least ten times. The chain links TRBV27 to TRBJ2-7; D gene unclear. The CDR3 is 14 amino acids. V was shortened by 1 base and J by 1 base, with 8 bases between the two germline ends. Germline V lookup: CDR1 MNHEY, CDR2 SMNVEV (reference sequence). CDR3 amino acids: CASSLYPRSYEQYF. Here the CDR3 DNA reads TGTGCCAGCAGTTTATATCCCCGGTCCTACGAGCAGTACTTC.

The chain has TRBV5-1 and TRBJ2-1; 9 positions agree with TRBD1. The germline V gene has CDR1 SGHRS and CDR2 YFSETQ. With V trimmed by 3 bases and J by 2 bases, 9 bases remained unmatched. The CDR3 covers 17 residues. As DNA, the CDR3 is TGCGCCAGCAGCTCTACAGGGGGCCTAATCCCCTACAATGAGCAGTTCTTC. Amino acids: CASSSTGGLIPYNEQFF.

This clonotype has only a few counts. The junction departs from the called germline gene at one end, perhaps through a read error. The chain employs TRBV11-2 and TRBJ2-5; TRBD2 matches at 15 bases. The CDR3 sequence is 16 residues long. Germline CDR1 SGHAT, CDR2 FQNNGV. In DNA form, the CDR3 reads TGTGCCAGCAGCGTAGACGGGACTAGCGGGGGGGAGACCCAGTACTTC. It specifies CASSVDGTSGGETQYF.

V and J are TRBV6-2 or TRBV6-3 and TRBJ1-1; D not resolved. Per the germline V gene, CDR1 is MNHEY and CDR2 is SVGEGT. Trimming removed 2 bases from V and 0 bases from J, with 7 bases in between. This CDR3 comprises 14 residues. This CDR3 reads CASSYRQLNTEAFF. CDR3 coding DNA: TGTGCCAGCAGTTACAGGCAGCTGAACACTGAAGCTTTCTTT.

The CDR3 reads CASSQSYPGLQYEQYF. The CDR3 DNA reads TGCGCCAGCAGCCAGTCCTACCCGGGACTACAATACGAGCAGTACTTC. V is TRBV4-1 and J is TRBJ2-7, with 7 positions matching TRBD2. The CDR3 runs to 16 residues. V gave up 3 bases and J gave up 4 bases; unmatched junction bases: 12. CDR1 is MGHRA and CDR2 is YSYEKL in the germline V gene.

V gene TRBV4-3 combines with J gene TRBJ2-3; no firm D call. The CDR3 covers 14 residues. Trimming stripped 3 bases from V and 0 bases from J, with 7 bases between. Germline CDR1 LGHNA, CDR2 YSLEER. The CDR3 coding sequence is TGCGCCAGCAGCCACGCAGCTAGCACAGATACGCAGTATTTT. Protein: CASSHAASTDTQYF.

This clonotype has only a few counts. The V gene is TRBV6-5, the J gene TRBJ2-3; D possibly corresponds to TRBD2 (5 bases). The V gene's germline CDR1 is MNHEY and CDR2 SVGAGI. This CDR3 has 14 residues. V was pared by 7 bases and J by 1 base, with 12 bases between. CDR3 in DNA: TGTGCCAGCAATTCGCTAGCCGGCACAGATACGCAGTATTTT. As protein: CASNSLAGTDTQYF.

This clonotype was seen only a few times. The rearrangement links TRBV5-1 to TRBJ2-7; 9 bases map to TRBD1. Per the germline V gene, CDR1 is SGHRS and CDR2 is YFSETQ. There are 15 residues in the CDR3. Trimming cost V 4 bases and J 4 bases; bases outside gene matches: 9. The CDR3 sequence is CASSQGQGGSYEQYF. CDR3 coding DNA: TGCGCCAGCAGCCAGGGACAGGGAGGCTCGTACGAGCAGTACTTC.

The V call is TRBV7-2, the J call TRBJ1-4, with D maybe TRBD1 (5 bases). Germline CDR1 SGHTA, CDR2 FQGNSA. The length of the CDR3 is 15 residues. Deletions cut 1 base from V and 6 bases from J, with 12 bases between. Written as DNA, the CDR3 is TGTGCCAGCAGCTTAGACCCCACGGGACATGAAAAACTGTTTTTT. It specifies CASSLDPTGHEKLFF.

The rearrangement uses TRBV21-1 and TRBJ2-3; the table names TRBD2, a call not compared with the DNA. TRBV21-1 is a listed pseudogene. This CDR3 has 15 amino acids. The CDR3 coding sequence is TGTGCCAGCACGGGGACTAGCGGGGTCACAGATACGCAGTATTTT. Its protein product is CASTGTSGVTDTQYF.

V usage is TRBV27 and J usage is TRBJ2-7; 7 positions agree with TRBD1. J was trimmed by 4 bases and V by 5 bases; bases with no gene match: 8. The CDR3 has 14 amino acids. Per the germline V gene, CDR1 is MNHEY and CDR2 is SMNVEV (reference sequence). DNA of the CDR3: TGTGCCAGCAGTGAGCAGGACAGGTCATACGAGCAGTACTTC. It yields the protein CASSEQDRSYEQYF.

CDR3 amino acids: CASKGQEDEQFF. The CDR3 nucleotides are TGTGCCAGCAAAGGACAGGAGGATGAGCAGTTCTTC. The chain combines TRBV11-3 with TRBJ2-1; 7 positions agree with TRBD1. The CDR3 runs to 12 residues. CDR1 and CDR2 (germline): SGHNT, YENEEA. The V segment lost 7 bases and the J segment 8 bases; nucleotides outside the gene matches: 5.

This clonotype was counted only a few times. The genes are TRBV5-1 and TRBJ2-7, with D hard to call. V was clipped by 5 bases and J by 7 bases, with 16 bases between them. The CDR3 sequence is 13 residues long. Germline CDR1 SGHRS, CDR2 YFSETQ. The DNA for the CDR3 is TGCGCCAGCAGTTTGCCCCCCGAGTCGGAGCAGTACTTC. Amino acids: CASSLPPESEQYF. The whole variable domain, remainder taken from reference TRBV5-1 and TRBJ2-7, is KAGVTQTPRYLIKTRGQQVTLSCSPISGHRSVSWYQQTPGQGLQFLFEYFSETQRNKGNFPGRFSGRQFSNSRSEMNVSTLELGDSALYLCASSLPPESEQYFGPGTRLTVT.

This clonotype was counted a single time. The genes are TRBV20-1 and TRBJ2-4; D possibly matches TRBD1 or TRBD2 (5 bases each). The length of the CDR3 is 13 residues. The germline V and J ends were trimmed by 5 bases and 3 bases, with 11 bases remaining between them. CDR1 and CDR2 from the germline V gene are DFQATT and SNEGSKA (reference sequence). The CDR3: CSAGLGRKNIQYF. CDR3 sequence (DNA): TGCAGTGCTGGACTGGGGCGCAAAAACATTCAGTACTTC.

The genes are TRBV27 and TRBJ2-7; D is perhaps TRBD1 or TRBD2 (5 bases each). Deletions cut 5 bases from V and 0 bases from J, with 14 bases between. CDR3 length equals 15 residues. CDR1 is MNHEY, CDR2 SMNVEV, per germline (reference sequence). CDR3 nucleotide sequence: TGTGCCAGCAGTCGAGCGGTTGGGGGCTCCTACGAGCAGTACTTC. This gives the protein CASSRAVGGSYEQYF.

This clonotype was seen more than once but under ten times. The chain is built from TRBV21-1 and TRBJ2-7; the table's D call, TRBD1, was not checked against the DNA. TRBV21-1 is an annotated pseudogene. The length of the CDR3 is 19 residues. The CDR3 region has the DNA TGTGCCAGCAGCAAAATCCCTTTGACAGGGCTTCTTCTCCGCTACGAGCAGTACTTC. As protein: CASSKIPLTGLLLRYEQYF.

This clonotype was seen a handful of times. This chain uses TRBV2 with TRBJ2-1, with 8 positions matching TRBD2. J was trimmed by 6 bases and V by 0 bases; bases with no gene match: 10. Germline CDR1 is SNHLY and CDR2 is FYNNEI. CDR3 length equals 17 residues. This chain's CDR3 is CASSEAGRGGYLNEQFF. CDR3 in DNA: TGTGCCAGCAGTGAAGCCGGGAGGGGGGGATACCTCAATGAGCAGTTCTTC.

The CDR3 DNA sequence: TGTGCCAGCAGTTCTATCCAGTACCAAGAGACCCAGTACTTC. It translates to CASSSIQYQETQYF. This chain uses TRBV12-3 or TRBV12-4 with TRBJ2-5; no firm D call. The CDR3 spans 14 residues. V was shortened by 4 bases and J by 0 bases, with 9 bases between the two germline ends.

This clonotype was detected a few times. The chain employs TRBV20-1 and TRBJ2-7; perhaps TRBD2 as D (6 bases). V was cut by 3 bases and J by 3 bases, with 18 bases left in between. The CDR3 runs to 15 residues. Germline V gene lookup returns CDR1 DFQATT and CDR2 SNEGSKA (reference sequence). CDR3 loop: CSARALEGLVYEQYF. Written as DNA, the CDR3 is TGCAGTGCTAGGGCCCTTGAGGGACTTGTCTACGAGCAGTACTTC.

The CDR3: CASSLEARDEQFF. CDR3 sequence (DNA): TGTGCCAGCAGCTTAGAGGCCAGGGATGAGCAGTTCTTC. The rearrangement joins TRBV11-3 to TRBJ2-1, with D possibly being TRBD1 (5 bases). The V gene's germline CDR1 is SGHNT and CDR2 YENEEA. V lost 0 bases and J lost 8, with 8 bases in between. The CDR3 totals 13 residues.

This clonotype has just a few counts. This chain's CDR3 is CATSRRTGIVNEQYF. DNA of the CDR3: TGTGCCACCAGCAGAAGGACAGGGATTGTAAACGAGCAGTACTTC. V gene TRBV15 combines with J gene TRBJ2-5; 8 nucleotides align to TRBD1. The J call may be wrong; the DNA end is better matched by TRBJ2-7. This CDR3 region has 15 residues. Germline V gene data show CDR1 as LNHNV and CDR2 as YYDKDF (reference sequence).

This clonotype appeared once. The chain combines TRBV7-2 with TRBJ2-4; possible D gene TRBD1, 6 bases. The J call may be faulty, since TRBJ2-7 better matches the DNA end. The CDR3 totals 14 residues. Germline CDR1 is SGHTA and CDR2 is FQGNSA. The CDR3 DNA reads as TGTGCCAGCAGCTTAGACAGGGACCAATACGAGCAGTACTTC. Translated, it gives CASSLDRDQYEQYF.

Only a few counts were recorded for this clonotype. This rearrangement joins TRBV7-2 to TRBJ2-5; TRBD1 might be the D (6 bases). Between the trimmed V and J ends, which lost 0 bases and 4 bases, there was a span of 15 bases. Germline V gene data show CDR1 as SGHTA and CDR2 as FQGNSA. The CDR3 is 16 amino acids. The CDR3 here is CASSLALSRGAETQYF. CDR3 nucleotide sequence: TGTGCCAGCAGCTTAGCCCTTAGCAGGGGTGCAGAGACCCAGTACTTC.

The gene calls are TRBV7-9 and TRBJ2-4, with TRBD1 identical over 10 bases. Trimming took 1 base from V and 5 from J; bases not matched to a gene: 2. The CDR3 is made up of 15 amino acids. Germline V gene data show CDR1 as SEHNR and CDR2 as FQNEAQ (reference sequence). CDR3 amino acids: CASSLVGTGENIQYF. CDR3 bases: TGTGCCAGCAGCTTAGTTGGGACAGGGGAAAACATTCAGTACTTC.